The rows below give T cell receptor beta chains drawn from one sample of a study of blood T cell repertoires in COVID-19. Generated by immunoSEQ multiplex PCR, the TCRdb table keeps only in-frame clones and is missing some. Of a few hundred thousand clones listed, approximately 89% are singletons. The sequenced sample consisted of PBMCs or T cells enriched from blood (not recorded which). The receptors come from a woman in her twenties or thirties who had recovered from COVID-19. CDR3s include the opening cysteine and the closing phenylalanine or tryptophan. Fields, in order: clone size, D gene, V gene, J gene, CDR3 protein, CDR3 DNA. D genes are given only for firm matches. The size entry is marked missing in some rows and otherwise reads once, few, many or a size class.

.	TRBD1	TRBV13	TRBJ2-7	CASSFRDRSSYEQYF	TGTGCCAGCAGCTTCCGGGACAGAAGCTCCTACGAGCAGTACTTC
.	.	TRBV30	TRBJ1-6	CARGSSYNSPLHF	TGTGCCCGGGGGAGCTCCTATAATTCACCCCTCCACTTT
.	TRBD1	TRBV27	TRBJ2-7	CASSPPSGGEQYF	TGTGCCAGCAGTCCTCCCTCAGGGGGCGAGCAGTACTTC
.	TRBD2	TRBV9	TRBJ2-7	CASSVGSSGAYEQYF	TGTGCCAGCAGCGTAGGGTCTAGCGGGGCCTACGAGCAGTACTTC
.	.	TRBV13	TRBJ2-7	CASSSRGSSYEQYF	TGTGCCAGCAGCTCACGGGGGAGCTCCTACGAGCAGTACTTC
few	.	TRBV3-1/TRBV3-2	TRBJ2-5	CASSLRFRETQYF	TGTGCCAGCAGCCTGCGCTTCCGGGAGACCCAGTACTTC
once	TRBD1	TRBV10-3	TRBJ1-6	CAISDNRGSFSPLHF	TGTGCCATCAGTGACAACAGGGGGTCTTTCTCACCCCTCCACTTT
.	TRBD2	TRBV5-1	TRBJ2-5	CASSLGIAGRDETQYF	TGCGCCAGCAGCTTGGGGATTGCCGGGAGGGATGAGACCCAGTACTTC
.	.	TRBV15	TRBJ1-6	CATSTKAGGWNSPLHF	TGTGCCACCAGCACAAAGGCGGGGGGTTGGAATTCACCCCTCCACTTT
.	TRBD2	TRBV5-1	TRBJ2-2	CASSTASGSIPGELFF	TGCGCCAGCAGCACGGCTAGCGGGAGTATCCCCGGGGAGCTGTTTTTT
once	TRBD2	TRBV18	TRBJ2-3	CASSPGLAGGPVGTDTQYF	TGTGCCAGCTCACCAGGACTAGCGGGAGGGCCAGTCGGCACAGATACGCAGTATTTT
.	.	TRBV30	TRBJ1-2	CAWSAPGYTF	TGTGCCTGGAGTGCCCCGGGCTACACCTTC
.	.	TRBV6-5	TRBJ1-1	CASRTTGKDIEAFF	TGTGCCAGCAGGACCACAGGGAAAGACATTGAAGCTTTCTTT
.	TRBD2	TRBV7-9	TRBJ2-1	CANTPTSGRNEQFF	TGTGCCAATACCCCGACTAGCGGGAGGAATGAGCAGTTCTTC
.	TRBD2	TRBV6-1	TRBJ2-3	CASSERDGRGTDTQYF	TGTGCCAGCAGTGAAAGGGACGGGAGGGGGACAGATACGCAGTATTTT
.	.	TRBV6-6	TRBJ2-6	CASSPPDGWSGANVLTF	TGTGCCAGCAGTCCCCCAGATGGTTGGTCTGGGGCCAACGTCCTGACTTTC
.	TRBD1	TRBV6-1	TRBJ2-5	CASRERPGQGKETQYF	TGTGCCAGCAGGGAAAGACCGGGACAGGGGAAAGAGACCCAGTACTTC
.	TRBD2	TRBV6-5	TRBJ2-2	CASRPLAGGRGELFF	TGTGCCAGCAGGCCTCTAGCGGGAGGACGTGGGGAGCTGTTTTTT
.	.	TRBV18	TRBJ1-1	CASSLRLVGGYSEAFF	TGTGCCAGCTCCCTCCGATTGGTGGGCGGGTATTCTGAAGCTTTCTTT
.	.	TRBV6-4	TRBJ1-6	CASSDSDSSPLHF	TGTGCCAGCAGTGACTCAGACAGTTCACCCCTCCACTTT
.	.	TRBV2	TRBJ2-3	CASSVGGGTDTQYF	TGTGCCAGCAGTGTTGGAGGGGGCACAGATACGCAGTATTTT
.	.	TRBV19	TRBJ1-3	CASSIFQSAGRNTIYF	TGTGCCAGTAGTATTTTCCAATCGGCAGGGAGGAACACCATATATTTT
.	.	TRBV23-1	TRBJ1-1	CASSQGGWGNTEAFF	TGCGCCAGCAGTCAAGGGGGCTGGGGGAACACTGAAGCTTTCTTT
.	TRBD2	TRBV6-2/TRBV6-3	TRBJ2-7	CASSSPNLTSGSYEQYF	TGTGCCAGCAGTTCACCAAACCTGACTAGCGGGTCCTACGAGCAGTACTTC
.	.	TRBV18	TRBJ2-7	CASSKEWGGEQYF	TGTGCCAGCTCCAAGGAGTGGGGAGGCGAGCAGTACTTC
.	TRBD1	TRBV4-3	TRBJ2-7	CASSQHGQGQDPYEQYF	TGCGCCAGCAGCCAACATGGCCAGGGACAGGATCCCTACGAGCAGTACTTC
.	.	TRBV11-2	TRBJ2-2	CASSPIRTGELFF	TGTGCCAGCAGCCCCATCCGGACCGGGGAGCTGTTTTTT
.	.	TRBV21-1	TRBJ1-1	CASSGGGDRNYERSGRNTEAFF	TGTGCCAGCAGCGGCGGAGGGGACAGGAACTACGAACGAAGTGGTCGGAACACTGAAGCTTTCTTT
.	TRBD1	TRBV30	TRBJ2-3	CAWSYTGGTDTQYF	TGTGCCTGGAGTTATACAGGGGGCACAGATACGCAGTATTTT
.	.	TRBV28	TRBJ2-7	CASSLGASLTHEQYF	TGTGCCAGCAGTTTAGGGGCCAGTCTAACCCACGAGCAGTACTTC
.	TRBD1	TRBV18	TRBJ2-1	CASSPPGTENEQFF	TGTGCCAGCTCACCTCCCGGGACAGAAAATGAGCAGTTCTTC
.	.	TRBV16	TRBJ1-5	CASSQSMGRGLIYSNQPQHF	TGTGCCAGCAGCCAATCTATGGGCAGGGGCTTGATCTATAGCAATCAGCCCCAGCATTTT
.	.	TRBV4-1	TRBJ1-1	CASSHGRGTNTEAFF	TGCGCCAGCAGCCACGGACGGGGGACTAACACTGAAGCTTTCTTT
.	.	TRBV10-3	TRBJ2-2	CAISELGLTGELFF	TGTGCCATCAGTGAGTTAGGACTCACCGGGGAGCTGTTTTTT
.	.	TRBV28	TRBJ2-4	CASSYGMGAKNIQYF	TGTGCCAGCAGTTACGGGATGGGTGCCAAAAACATTCAGTACTTC
.	TRBD2	TRBV5-1	TRBJ2-1	CASSLHGTSGLYNEQFF	TGCGCCAGCAGCTTGCACGGGACTAGCGGACTATACAATGAGCAGTTCTTC
once	TRBD2	TRBV29-1	TRBJ2-1	CSVISGKGNEQFF	TGCAGCGTTATTAGCGGGAAGGGGAATGAGCAGTTCTTC
.	.	TRBV4-1	TRBJ2-7	CASSQVTSNEEQYF	TGCGCCAGCAGCCAAGTAACCTCCAATGAGGAGCAGTACTTC